Given below is one TCR beta chain in context. The entry originates in a study of blood T cell repertoires in COVID-19. Generated by immunoSEQ multiplex PCR, the TCRdb table keeps only in-frame clones and is missing some. The table has 90,000 or so clones, roughly 72% seen once. Germline CDR1 MDHEN, CDR2 SYDVKM. V shed 7 bases, J shed 8 bases, and the junction held 13 bases outside the gene matches. CDR3 length: 15 amino acids. The J gene is TRBJ1-4, the V gene TRBV28, with 7 bases aligning to TRBD1. The receptor's source is a woman aged 55-70 years in a cohort sampled during active or convalescent COVID-19. Sequenced material: peripheral blood. The CDR3 bases are TGTGCCAGCAAAATAATCAGGGGGTCGATCGAAAAACTGTTTTTT. Its protein product is CASKIIRGSIEKLFF.